The next 9 T cell receptor beta chains were all read from a single sample in a study of technical replicates of blood from a few donors. Sequencing was performed with immunoSEQ multiplex PCR; in TCRdb, only in-frame clones are kept and a portion is missing. The profile shows about 70,000 clones, approximately 96% of them singletons. Source material: T cells isolated from PBMCs. All receptors come from a human donor in good health.

The chain carries TRBV10-1 and TRBJ2-7; 8 bases are a match to TRBD2. The CDR3 runs to 16 residues. Germline V gene lookup returns CDR1 WNHNN and CDR2 SYGVQD (reference sequence). The V and J ends lost 1 base and 3 bases, in that order; junction bases with no gene match: 8. The CDR3 region has the DNA TGCGCCAGCAGTGAGTACTTGGCGGGGGGCTACTACGAGCAGTACTTC. Its translation: CASSEYLAGGYYEQYF.

The gene calls are TRBV28 and TRBJ2-5; D may be TRBD2 (5 bases). CDR3 size: 16 residues. Germline CDR1 MDHEN, CDR2 SYDVKM. Trimming removed 4 bases at V and 4 bases at J, with 19 bases between. DNA for the CDR3: TGTGCCAGCAGTTCGAAACTAGGGCTCCCGCGAGAGACCCAGTACTTC. It translates to CASSSKLGLPRETQYF.

J is TRBJ1-1 and V is TRBV15; the match to TRBD1 covers 8 bases. Germline lookup yields CDR1 LNHNV and CDR2 YYDKDF (reference sequence). Losses at the gene ends were 5 bases for V and 8 bases for J; bases not matched to a gene: 16. The CDR3 covers 16 residues. CDR3 DNA sequence: TGTGCCACCAGCCCGGGGGGAGGGCAGGGGGCGAGGGAAGCTTTCTTT. Amino acid sequence: CATSPGGGQGAREAFF. The variable domain in full, completed from reference TRBV15 and TRBJ1-1, reads DAMVIQNPRYQVTQFGKPVTLSCSQTLNHNVMYWYQQKSSQAPKLLFHYYDKDFNNEADTPDNFQSRRPNTSFCFLDIRSPGLGDTAMYLCATSPGGGQGAREAFFGQGTRLTVV.

This clone was seen once. This chain connects TRBV2 to TRBJ1-5; no clear D gene. Germline V CDR1 and CDR2: SNHLY, FYNNEI. Trimming took 8 bases from V and 1 from J, leaving 9 bases between them. This CDR3 is 13 amino acids long. The CDR3 is CASLGESNQPQHF. The CDR3 DNA sequence: TGTGCCAGCCTTGGAGAGAGCAATCAGCCCCAGCATTTT.

V and J are TRBV7-2 and TRBJ2-7; TRBD2 agrees at 9 bases. Germline V gene data show CDR1 as SGHTA and CDR2 as FQGNSA. The CDR3 runs 18 residues. The CDR3 region has the DNA TGTGCTACCTCGACCGGAGATGGCGGGAGGGCAAAAAACTACGAGCAGTACTTC. This translates into CATSTGDGGRAKNYEQYF.

The rearrangement uses TRBV6-1 and TRBJ2-7; TRBD1 matches 10 bases. The CDR3 contains 14 residues. V was pared by 4 bases and J by 3 bases, with 3 bases of the junction left unmatched. CDR1 MNHNS and CDR2 SASEGT come from the germline V gene. The CDR3, as DNA: TGTGCCAGCAGTGTTGGGACAGGGGACTACGAGCAGTACTTC. This sequence encodes CASSVGTGDYEQYF.

The J gene is TRBJ1-1, the V gene TRBV10-3, with TRBD1 matching 7 bases. V gave up 6 bases and J gave up 0 bases; unmatched junction bases: 1. The CDR3 extends over 13 amino acids. Germline assignment: CDR1 ENHRY and CDR2 SYGVKD. The CDR3 DNA reads TGTGCCATCAGCACAGGGGTGAACACTGAAGCTTTCTTT. Encoded protein: CAISTGVNTEAFF.

This clone was seen just once. This chain joins TRBV6-1 and TRBJ1-5; D not certain. Germline V CDR1 and CDR2: MNHNS, SASEGT. V lost 3 bases and J lost 6, with 6 bases in between. There are 12 residues in the CDR3. The DNA of the CDR3 is TGTGCCAGCAGTGACGGGTTTCAGCCCCAGCATTTT. It specifies CASSDGFQPQHF.

The chain joins TRBV16 to TRBJ1-1; 9 nucleotides agree with TRBD1. The CDR3 spans 14 residues. The germline gives CDR1 KGHSY, CDR2 FQNENV. Trimming took 7 bases from V and 2 from J; bases not matched to a gene: 5. The DNA of the CDR3 is TGTGCCAGCAACACACAGGGGGCAAACACTGAAGCTTTCTTT. Its protein is CASNTQGANTEAFF.